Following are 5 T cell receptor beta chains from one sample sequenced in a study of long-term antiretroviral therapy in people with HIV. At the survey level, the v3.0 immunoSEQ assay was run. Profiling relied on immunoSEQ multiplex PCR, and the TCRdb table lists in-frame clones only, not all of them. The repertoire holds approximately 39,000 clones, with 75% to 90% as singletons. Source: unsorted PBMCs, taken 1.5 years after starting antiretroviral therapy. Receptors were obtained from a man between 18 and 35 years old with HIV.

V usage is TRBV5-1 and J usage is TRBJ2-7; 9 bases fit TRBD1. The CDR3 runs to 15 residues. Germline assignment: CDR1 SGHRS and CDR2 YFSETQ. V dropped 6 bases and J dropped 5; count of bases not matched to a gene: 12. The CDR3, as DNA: TGCGCCAGCATGGCCGGCGGGGACAGGGTCCACGAGCAGTACTTC. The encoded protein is CASMAGGDRVHEQYF.

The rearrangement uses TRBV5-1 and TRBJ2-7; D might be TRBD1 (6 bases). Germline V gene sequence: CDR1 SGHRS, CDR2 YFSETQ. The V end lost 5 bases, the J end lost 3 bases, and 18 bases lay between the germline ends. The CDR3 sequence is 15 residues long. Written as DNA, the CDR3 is TGCGCCAGCAGGGACAGCTCGGGATCTTACTACGAGCAGTACTTC. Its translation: CASRDSSGSYYEQYF.

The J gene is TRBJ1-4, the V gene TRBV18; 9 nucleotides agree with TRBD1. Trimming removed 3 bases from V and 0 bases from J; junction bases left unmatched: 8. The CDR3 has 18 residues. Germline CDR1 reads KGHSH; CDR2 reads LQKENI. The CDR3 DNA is TGTGCCAGCTCACCGCGACAGGGGGTACGGGCAACTAATGAAAAACTGTTTTTT. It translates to CASSPRQGVRATNEKLFF. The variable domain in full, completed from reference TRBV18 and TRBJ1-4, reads NAGVMQNPRHLVRRRGQEARLRCSPMKGHSHVYWYRQLPEEGLKFMVYLQKENIIDESGMPKERFSAEFPKEGPSILRIQQVVRGDSAAYFCASSPRQGVRATNEKLFFGSGTQLSVL.

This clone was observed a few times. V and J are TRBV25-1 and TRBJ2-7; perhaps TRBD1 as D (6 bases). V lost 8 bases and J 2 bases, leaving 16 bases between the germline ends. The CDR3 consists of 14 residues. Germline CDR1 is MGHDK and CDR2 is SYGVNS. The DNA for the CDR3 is TGTGCCAGCTCGAGGGACATAGGGACCTACGAGCAGTACTTC. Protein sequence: CASSRDIGTYEQYF.

The CDR3 is CASSAHGRDEQYF. The DNA for the CDR3 is TGTGCCAGCAGCGCCCATGGTCGCGACGAGCAGTACTTC. The V call is TRBV9, the J call TRBJ2-7; D remains unclear. The V gene's germline CDR1 is SGDLS and CDR2 YYNGEE. Trimming took 3 bases from V and 5 from J, leaving 12 bases between them. This CDR3 is 13 amino acids long.